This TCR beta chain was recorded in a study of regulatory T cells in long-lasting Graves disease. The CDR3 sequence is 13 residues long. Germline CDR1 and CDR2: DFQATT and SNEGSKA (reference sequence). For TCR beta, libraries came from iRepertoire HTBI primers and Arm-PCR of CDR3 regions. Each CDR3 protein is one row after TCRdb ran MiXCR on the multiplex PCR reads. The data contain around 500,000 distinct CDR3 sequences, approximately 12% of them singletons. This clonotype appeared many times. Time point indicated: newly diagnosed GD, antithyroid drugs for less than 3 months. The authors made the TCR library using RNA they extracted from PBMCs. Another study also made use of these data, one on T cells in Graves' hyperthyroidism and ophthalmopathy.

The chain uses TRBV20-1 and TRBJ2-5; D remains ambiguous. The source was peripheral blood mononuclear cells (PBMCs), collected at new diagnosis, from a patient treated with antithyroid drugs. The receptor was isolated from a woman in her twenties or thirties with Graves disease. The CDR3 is CSPIGRNQETQYF. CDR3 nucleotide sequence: TGCAGCCCTATAGGACGCAACCAAGAGACCCAGTACTTC.